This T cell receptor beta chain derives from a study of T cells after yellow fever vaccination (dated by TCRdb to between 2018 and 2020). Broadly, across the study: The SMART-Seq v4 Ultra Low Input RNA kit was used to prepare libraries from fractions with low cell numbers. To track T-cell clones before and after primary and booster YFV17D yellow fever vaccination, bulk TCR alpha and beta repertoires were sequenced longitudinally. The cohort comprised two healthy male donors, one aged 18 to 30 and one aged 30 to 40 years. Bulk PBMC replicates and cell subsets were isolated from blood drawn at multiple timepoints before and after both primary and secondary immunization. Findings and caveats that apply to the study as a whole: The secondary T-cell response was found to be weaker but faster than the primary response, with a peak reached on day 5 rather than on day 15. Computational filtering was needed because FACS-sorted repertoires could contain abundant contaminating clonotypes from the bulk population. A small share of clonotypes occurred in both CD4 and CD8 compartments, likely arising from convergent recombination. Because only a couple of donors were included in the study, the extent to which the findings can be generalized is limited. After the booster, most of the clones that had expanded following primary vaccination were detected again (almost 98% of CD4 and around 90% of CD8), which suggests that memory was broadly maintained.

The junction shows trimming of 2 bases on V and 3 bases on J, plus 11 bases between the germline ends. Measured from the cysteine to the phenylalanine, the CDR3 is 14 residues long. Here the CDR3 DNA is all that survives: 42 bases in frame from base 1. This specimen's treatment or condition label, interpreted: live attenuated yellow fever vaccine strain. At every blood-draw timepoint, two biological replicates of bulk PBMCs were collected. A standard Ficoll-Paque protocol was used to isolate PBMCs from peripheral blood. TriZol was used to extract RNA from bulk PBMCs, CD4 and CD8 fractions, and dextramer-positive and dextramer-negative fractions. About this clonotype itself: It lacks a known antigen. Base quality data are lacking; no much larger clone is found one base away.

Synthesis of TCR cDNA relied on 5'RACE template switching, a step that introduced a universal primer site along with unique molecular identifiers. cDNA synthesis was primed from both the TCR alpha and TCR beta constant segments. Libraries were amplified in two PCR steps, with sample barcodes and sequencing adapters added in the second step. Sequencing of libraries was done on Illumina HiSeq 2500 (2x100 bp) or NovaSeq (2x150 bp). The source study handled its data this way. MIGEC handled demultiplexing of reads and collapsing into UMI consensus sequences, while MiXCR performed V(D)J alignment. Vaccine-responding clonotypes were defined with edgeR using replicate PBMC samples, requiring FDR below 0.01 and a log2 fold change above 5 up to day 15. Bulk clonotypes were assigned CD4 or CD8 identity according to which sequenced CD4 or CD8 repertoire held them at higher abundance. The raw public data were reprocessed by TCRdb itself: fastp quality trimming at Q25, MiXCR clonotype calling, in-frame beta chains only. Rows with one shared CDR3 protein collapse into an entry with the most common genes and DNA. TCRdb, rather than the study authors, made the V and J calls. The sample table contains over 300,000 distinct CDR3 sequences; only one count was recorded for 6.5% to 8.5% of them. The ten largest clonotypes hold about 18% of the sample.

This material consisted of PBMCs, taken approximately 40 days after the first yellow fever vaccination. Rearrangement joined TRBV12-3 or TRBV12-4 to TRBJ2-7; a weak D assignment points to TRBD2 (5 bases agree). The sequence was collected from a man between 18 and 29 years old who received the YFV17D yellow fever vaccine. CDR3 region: CASSLTGEGYEQYF. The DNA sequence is TGTGCCAGCAGTTTAACCGGAGAGGGCTACGAGCAGTACTTC.